This paragraph covers one T cell receptor beta chain sequence. What this receptor recognizes is not known. Per-base quality was not reported, and no clone a single base away is much larger than it. The CDR3 holds 12 amino acids from the cysteine to the phenylalanine. Only the CDR3 part of the read is kept: 36 bases, read in frame from the first base. The V end loses 8 bases and the J end loses 7 bases, and a stretch of 12 bases separates them. The germline V gene supplies CDR1 MNHNS and CDR2 SASEGT. TCRbeta CDR3 regions were amplified by multiplexed two-step PCR using Vbeta-specific forward primers and Jbeta-specific reverse primers. The TCRbeta libraries were sequenced on an Illumina instrument via the immunoSEQ service. Per the original workflow: V, D and J genes were assigned using IMGT annotation, and counts were corrected for multiplex PCR bias using synthetic CDR3 analogues. The immunoSEQ Analyzer calculated repertoire clonality as one minus the normalized Shannon entropy. Whether a clone counted as expanded was decided by Fisher's exact test with Benjamini-Hochberg false discovery rate control and a two-tailed cutoff of P<0.01. The table was pulled from immuneACCESS by TCRdb, which kept in-frame rearrangements only. Such tables lose some clones; where checked, under half of the loss comes from unresolved V genes, and the rest has no known cause. D and trimming come from the DNA, and the V and J calls and clone size come from that table. The sample profile shows around 30,000 clones; roughly 80% of them were found once. Under 0.12% of the sample goes to the ten largest clones.

FACS was used to sort naive T cells as CD45RA+ cells and memory T cells as CD45RO+ CD4+ or CD8+ cells. The T cells used for TCR sequencing were obtained from a couple of healthy control subjects. Unstimulated sorted T cell subsets were used as baseline controls for the mixed lymphocyte reactions. The Qiagen DNeasy Blood & Tissue Kit was used to extract genomic DNA. This record comes from a study of regulatory dendritic cells for organ transplantation (dated by TCRdb to 2015 to 2018). About the study as a whole: TCRbeta repertoires were sequenced from sorted naive and memory CD4+ and CD8+ T cells before and after allostimulation with regulatory or mature dendritic cells. The study at large found these results: Allostimulation expanded memory CD8+ clones in both subjects, but regulatory dendritic cells appeared to induce more limited expansion than mature dendritic cells. The authors pointed out considerable heterogeneity between individuals in the alloreactive memory CD8+ T cell pool, and only a couple of subjects were sequenced. Among the resting subsets, memory CD8+ T cells contained the most alloreactive TCR clonotypes. Naive CD4+ and CD8+ T cells showed highly diverse repertoires, whereas memory cells were less diverse and memory CD8+ cells were the most oligoclonal.

Recombination joined TRBV6-1 with TRBJ1-5, with no D gene named confidently. The sequenced material came from naive CD4+ T cells from blood. What this sample's cell subset or site label stands for: CD45RA+ naive T cells. The sequence derives from a human donor in good health. The encoded CDR3 is CASEEGWQPQHF. The DNA sequence follows: TGTGCCAGCGAAGAGGGTTGGCAGCCCCAGCATTTT.